Shown below are 11 T cell receptor beta chains from a single sample sequenced in a study of vaccination and CD4 T cells after COVID-19. Cultured CD4+ T cell DNA underwent sequencing with the Oncomine TCR Beta short-read assay. Via MiXCR, TCRdb re-called the PCR reads, giving one row per CDR3 protein. Altogether several thousand distinct CDR3 sequences are present, about 73% being singletons, with the ten largest covering approximately 16%. Treatment noted: roughly 10-day PBMC culture with coronavirus spike peptide pools or control peptides (ViraFEST assay). These receptors' antigens are unknown. The sequenced material came from CD4+ T cells from blood, cultured in vitro. These TCRs come from a human donor who had recovered from COVID-19.

The chain recombines TRBV7-2 with TRBJ1-5; D is perhaps TRBD1 (5 bases). The CDR3 runs to 15 residues. Trimming took off 1 base at V and 4 bases at J, with 11 bases between the two ends. The germline CDR1 and CDR2 sequences are SGHTA and FQGNSA. CDR3 sequence: CASSLGSTANQPQHF. The CDR3 DNA reads TGTGCCAGCAGCTTAGGGTCGACAGCGAATCAGCCCCAGCATTTT.

This chain links TRBV28 with TRBJ1-5; possible D gene TRBD1, 6 bases. Germline CDR1 and CDR2: MDHEN and SYDVKM. The CDR3 loop spans 15 amino acids. Trimming took 2 bases from V and 7 from J, leaving 15 bases between them. CDR3 nucleotide sequence: TGTGCCAGCAGTTTACCCACAGGGATTGGGCAGCCCCAGCATTTT. This translates into CASSLPTGIGQPQHF.

The chain recombines TRBV20-1 with TRBJ1-1; 8 positions agree with TRBD1. Germline CDR1 DFQATT, CDR2 SNEGSKA (reference sequence). J was trimmed by 4 bases and V by 6 bases; bases with no gene match: 7. CDR3 length: 13 amino acids. The CDR3 region is CSAPDRVRTEAFF. The CDR3 nucleotides read TGCAGTGCCCCGGACAGGGTCCGCACTGAAGCTTTCTTT.

The rearrangement uses TRBV6-1 and TRBJ1-5; 9 bases are shared with TRBD1. The J call is doubtful: the DNA matches TRBJ2-3 better. Germline V gene lookup returns CDR1 MNHNS and CDR2 SASEGT. This CDR3 is built from 16 residues. DNA for the CDR3: TGTGCCAGCAGCCCGCTGGACAGGGGTTCCAATCAGCCCCAGTATTTT. Its translation: CASSPLDRGSNQPQYF.

V usage is TRBV7-9 and J usage is TRBJ1-5; maybe TRBD1 (6 bases). The germline V gene has CDR1 SEHNR and CDR2 FQNEAQ (reference sequence). The length of the CDR3 is 15 residues. Trimming pared 5 bases from V and 3 bases from J, leaving 14 bases between. This CDR3 is CASSNRAGINQPQHF. DNA of the CDR3: TGTGCCAGCAGCAACAGGGCTGGCATCAATCAGCCCCAGCATTTT.

This sequence joins TRBV30 and TRBJ2-3; D gene uncertain. V was trimmed by 1 base and J by 2 bases, leaving 10 bases between them. CDR3 length: 14 residues. Germline loops: CDR1 GTSNPN, CDR2 SVGIG (reference sequence). The CDR3 here is CAWSGGPPTDTQYF. The CDR3 region has the DNA TGTGCCTGGAGTGGTGGGCCCCCCACAGATACGCAGTATTTT. The full variable domain, completed using reference TRBV30 and TRBJ2-3, is SQTIHQWPATLVQPVGSPLSLECTVEGTSNPNLYWYRQAAGRGLQLLFYSVGIGQISSEVPQNLSASRPQDRQFILSSKKLLLSDSGFYLCAWSGGPPTDTQYFGPGTRLTVL.

The V call is TRBV20-1, the J call TRBJ2-5; D ambiguous. The CDR3 contains 14 residues. Trimming shortened V by 0 bases and J by 5 bases, and 13 bases separated the two germline ends. CDR1 and CDR2 (germline): DFQATT, SNEGSKA (reference sequence). CDR3 in amino acids: CSARDLTSGETQYF. CDR3 coding DNA: TGCAGTGCTAGAGATCTAACAAGTGGGGAGACCCAGTACTTC.

J is TRBJ2-1 and V is TRBV4-2, with a weak D call TRBD1 (6 bases). The CDR3 length is 15 residues. The germline V gene encodes CDR1 LGHNA and CDR2 YNFKEQ. V dropped 4 bases and J dropped 6 bases, with 16 bases sitting between them. The DNA of the CDR3 is TGTGCCAGCAGCCCCAGGGGTGAGGTGGGCAATGAGCAGTTCTTC. This codes for CASSPRGEVGNEQFF.

The chain is built from TRBV20-1 and TRBJ1-6, with unresolved D. Trimming removed 6 bases at V and 6 bases at J, with 21 bases between. This CDR3 is built from 16 residues. The germline gives CDR1 DFQATT, CDR2 SNEGSKA (reference sequence). Written as DNA, the CDR3 is TGCAGTGCCGATAGGTCCGGGCCGCGTGGTAATTCACCCCTCCACTTT. Its protein product is CSADRSGPRGNSPLHF.

This clonotype was seen a few times. This chain connects TRBV27 to TRBJ1-6; D ambiguous. CDR1 is MNHEY and CDR2 is SMNVEV in the germline V gene (reference sequence). The CDR3 has 16 residues. Trimming pared 4 bases from V and 0 bases from J, leaving 10 bases between. CDR3 nucleotide sequence: TGTGCCAGCAGTTCGGAGGGAAGCTCCTATAATTCACCCCTCCACTTT. Amino acids: CASSSEGSSYNSPLHF.

The rearrangement uses TRBV5-4 and TRBJ1-2; D unclear. Trimming took off 5 bases at V and 8 bases at J, with 16 bases between the two ends. The CDR3 extends over 13 amino acids. Germline lookup yields CDR1 SGHNT and CDR2 YYREEE (reference sequence). In DNA form, the CDR3 reads TGTGCCAGCAGGAAGACCGTACGCTCAGGCTACACCTTC. Encoded protein: CASRKTVRSGYTF.